This T cell receptor (beta chain) was recorded in a study of blood T cell repertoires in COVID-19. CDR3 length: 13 residues. From germline, CDR1 is KGHSH and CDR2 LQKENI. Trimming cost V 11 bases and J 3 bases, with 14 bases left between them. Clones were read by immunoSEQ multiplex PCR, and TCRdb kept only the in-frame ones, dropping some. The sample holds roughly 260,000 clones, approximately 90% seen once. This clonotype originated in a man between 60 and 75 years old who had recovered from COVID-19. The J gene is TRBJ1-5, the V gene TRBV18, with D tentatively TRBD1 (5 bases). Sequencing was performed on peripheral blood. The CDR3 protein is CAGASSPNQPQHF. Here the CDR3 DNA reads TGTGCCGGGGCGAGCAGCCCCAATCAGCCCCAGCATTTT.